The 6 T cell receptor beta chains presented below share a single source sample, sequenced in a study of blood T cell repertoires in COVID-19. Here immunoSEQ multiplex PCR was the method, and the copy in TCRdb shows in-frame clones only, minus some. The sample lists some 130,000 clones; 70% to 90% were seen once. The sequenced material came from peripheral blood. These TCRs come from a man aged 45-65 years with acute or convalescent COVID-19.

The CDR3 DNA reads TGCGCCAGCGCGAAAGGACAGGGGGTCTTAGCCGGGGAGCTGTTTTTT. The encoded protein is CASAKGQGVLAGELFF. The chain links TRBV4-1 to TRBJ2-2, with 10 bases identical to TRBD1. This CDR3 is 16 amino acids long. Trimming removed 8 bases from V and 6 bases from J; junction bases left unmatched: 12. The germline V gene has CDR1 MGHRA and CDR2 YSYEKL.

This sequence joins TRBV7-8 and TRBJ1-1; D remains ambiguous. The germline V gene encodes CDR1 SGHVS and CDR2 FQNEAQ. The CDR3 extends over 15 amino acids. Trimming took off 3 bases at V and 1 base at J, with 12 bases between the two ends. The CDR3 sequence is CASSLVWGANTEAFF. The DNA of the CDR3 is TGTGCCAGCAGCTTGGTGTGGGGAGCGAACACTGAAGCTTTCTTT.

A single count supports this clone. Here the CDR3 DNA reads TGTGCCAGCAGCCTTGGGGGGGGGAACACTGAAGCTTTCTTT. It specifies CASSLGGGNTEAFF. The V gene is TRBV28, the J gene TRBJ1-1; D possibly corresponds to TRBD1 (5 bases). This CDR3 has 14 amino acids. Trimming removed 6 bases from V and 1 base from J, with 12 bases in between. Germline V gene lookup returns CDR1 MDHEN and CDR2 SYDVKM. Full variable domain (remainder filled in from reference TRBV28 and TRBJ1-1): DVKVTQSSRYLVKRTGEKVFLECVQDMDHENMFWYRQDPGLGLRLIYFSYDVKMKEKGDIPEGYSVSREKKERFSLILESASTNQTSMYLCASSLGGGNTEAFFGQGTRLTVV.

The chain is built from TRBV7-2 and TRBJ2-5; 12 nucleotides line up with TRBD2. Germline V lookup: CDR1 SGHTA, CDR2 FQGNSA. This CDR3 is built from 15 residues. V lost 5 bases, J lost 5 bases, and 6 bases stayed unmatched. CDR3 DNA: TGTGCCAGCAGCCCTACTAGCGGGAGGAGGGAGACCCAGTACTTC. Its translation is CASSPTSGRRETQYF. Full variable domain (remainder filled in from reference TRBV7-2 and TRBJ2-5): GAGVSQSPSNKVTEKGKDVELRCDPISGHTALYWYRQSLGQGLEFLIYFQGNSAPDKSGLPSDRFSAERTGGSVSTLTIQRTQQEDSAVYLCASSPTSGRRETQYFGPGTRLLVL.

The chain carries TRBV6-5 and TRBJ1-2; no reliable D call. CDR1 MNHEY and CDR2 SVGAGI come from the germline V gene. Trimming shortened V by 6 bases and J by 9 bases, and 20 bases separated the two germline ends. The CDR3 runs 14 residues. The chain's CDR3 is CASRSGGPSLSYTF. CDR3 nucleotides: TGTGCCAGCAGAAGTGGCGGGCCCTCCCTGAGCTACACCTTC.

This sequence joins TRBV19 and TRBJ1-2, with a possible D match to TRBD1 (6 bases). The V and J ends lost 0 bases and 6 bases respectively, with 17 bases between them. The germline V gene encodes CDR1 LNHDA and CDR2 SQIVND (reference sequence). The CDR3 is 16 residues long. In nucleotides, the CDR3 is TGTGCCAGTAGTATAGAGATTACAGGGAGGGGAGATGGCTACACCTTC. It translates to CASSIEITGRGDGYTF. Together with reference TRBV19 and TRBJ1-2, the CDR3 gives the full variable domain: DGGITQSPKYLFRKEGQNVTLSCEQNLNHDAMYWYRQDPGQGLRLIYYSQIVNDFQKGDIAEGYSVSREKKESFPLTVTSAQKNPTAFYLCASSIEITGRGDGYTFGSGTRLTVV.